These 27 T cell receptor beta chains originate from one sample sequenced in a study of T-cell memory formation after mild COVID-19. One entry per CDR3 protein results from TCRdb running MiXCR on the 5' RACE reads. The sample has more than 300,000 distinct CDR3 sequences, around 15% seen once. The source material was PBMCs or a T cell subset sorted from them (not recorded which). All receptors come from a man between 18 and 35 years old who had mild COVID-19 (a few samples of this study predate the infection). Cell type and time point are not known.

The rearrangement uses TRBV6-2 or TRBV6-3 and TRBJ2-3; D is unresolved. This CDR3 is 15 amino acids long. V lost 6 bases to trimming and J lost 5 bases, with 18 bases between them. Per germline, CDR1 MNHEY and CDR2 SVGEGT. CDR3 in amino acids: CASSLLGRKEDTQYF. CDR3 bases: TGTGCCAGCAGCCTCCTCGGCAGGAAAGAAGATACGCAGTATTTT.

This clonotype appeared many times. The genes are TRBV5-6 and TRBJ2-1; D not resolved. From germline, CDR1 is SGHDT and CDR2 YYEEEE. With 4 bases removed from V and 3 bases from J, the gap between germline ends came to 11 bases. This CDR3 is built from 14 residues. The CDR3 protein is CASSPSFLYNEQFF. CDR3 bases: TGTGCCAGCAGCCCCTCCTTCCTCTACAATGAGCAGTTCTTC.

This clonotype was detected many times. The J gene is TRBJ2-1, the V gene TRBV7-2, with 10 bases fitting TRBD2. V was pared by 6 bases and J by 0 bases, with 5 bases of the junction left unmatched. Germline lookup yields CDR1 SGHTA and CDR2 FQGNSA. CDR3 length: 16 residues. The chain's CDR3 is CASRRAGGSSYNEQFF. The CDR3 bases are TGTGCCAGCAGGCGAGCGGGGGGGAGCTCCTACAATGAGCAGTTCTTC.

This clonotype showed up just a few times. The V gene is TRBV6-1, the J gene TRBJ2-3; D perhaps matches TRBD2 (5 bases). This CDR3 has 15 residues. CDR1 is MNHNS, CDR2 SASEGT, per germline. The V end was cut by 5 bases, the J end by 6 bases, with 18 bases between. The CDR3 protein is CASSNLGSLADTQYF. The CDR3 DNA reads TGTGCCAGCAGTAACCTGGGGAGTCTTGCCGATACGCAGTATTTT.

Many counts were recorded for this clonotype. This chain links TRBV6-2 or TRBV6-3 with TRBJ2-2, with 12 bases that match TRBD1. V lost 7 bases to trimming and J lost 6 bases; unmatched junction nucleotides: 6. The CDR3 consists of 15 residues. The germline CDR1 and CDR2 sequences are MNHEY and SVGEGT. The CDR3 region is CASTNRDRGPGELFF. The CDR3 nucleotides are TGTGCCAGCACTAACCGGGACAGGGGGCCCGGGGAGCTGTTTTTT.

This clonotype was observed a handful of times. The CDR3, as DNA: TGTGCCAGCAGCTTAGGACAGGCCAACACTGAAGCTTTCTTT. It translates to CASSLGQANTEAFF. The J gene is TRBJ1-1, the V gene TRBV5-6, with 7 bases identical to TRBD1. V trimming: 2 bases; J trimming: 2 bases; junction bases outside the gene matches: 3. This CDR3 has 14 amino acids. Germline CDR1 reads SGHDT; CDR2 reads YYEEEE.

This chain joins TRBV5-6 and TRBJ2-1, with 8 bases fitting TRBD1. The germline gives CDR1 SGHDT, CDR2 YYEEEE. The CDR3 totals 15 residues. The trim removed 3 bases at V and 8 bases at J, leaving 10 bases unmatched. The CDR3 region has the DNA TGTGCCAGCAGCTCGGCCCCCGGGACAGGTTATGAGCAGTTCTTC. Translated, it gives CASSSAPGTGYEQFF.

The chain is built from TRBV5-1 and TRBJ2-3; no clear D. The CDR3 totals 14 residues. Germline V CDR1 and CDR2: SGHRS, YFSETQ. Trimming took 2 bases from V and 6 from J, leaving 13 bases between them. The CDR3 region has the DNA TGCGCCAGCAGCTTCGGTCAGACTGGGGATACGCAGTATTTT. Protein: CASSFGQTGDTQYF.

This clonotype was seen a handful of times. The chain links TRBV7-9 to TRBJ1-1; no reliable D call. V was cut by 3 bases and J by 8 bases, with 10 bases left in between. The CDR3 totals 12 residues. Germline V gene lookup returns CDR1 SEHNR and CDR2 FQNEAQ (reference sequence). The CDR3 coding sequence is TGTGCCAGCAGCTTTGGGCCCCTCGAAGCTTTCTTT. It specifies CASSFGPLEAFF.

The CDR3 nucleotides are TGTGCCAGCAGCTTAGCGCGGGGACTCCACACAGATACGCAGTATTTT. It encodes CASSLARGLHTDTQYF. This chain uses TRBV7-2 with TRBJ2-3; D perhaps matches TRBD2 (6 bases). This CDR3 spans 16 amino acids. The germline gives CDR1 SGHTA, CDR2 FQGNSA. Trimming removed 0 bases from V and 2 bases from J, with 12 bases in between.

CDR3 loop: CASSGGRWGQETQYF. The CDR3 DNA sequence: TGTGCCAGCAGTGGGGGGAGGTGGGGACAAGAGACCCAGTACTTC. The chain carries TRBV2 and TRBJ2-5; TRBD2 might be the D (6 bases). This CDR3 is 15 amino acids long. The V end lost 4 bases, the J end lost 2 bases, and 14 bases lay between the germline ends. CDR1 is SNHLY and CDR2 is FYNNEI in the germline V gene.

V is TRBV9 and J is TRBJ2-2; perhaps TRBD1 as D (7 bases). Trimming stripped 4 bases from V and 5 bases from J, with 18 bases between. Germline loops: CDR1 SGDLS, CDR2 YYNGEE. The CDR3 covers 16 residues. In DNA form, the CDR3 reads TGTGCCAGCAGCCACCAGGGGGGAGTTAGGACCGGGGAGCTGTTTTTT. Translation: CASSHQGGVRTGELFF.

This clonotype turned up a few times. The CDR3 DNA is TGTGCCAGTAGTATAGATCTATCGGCGGGAAGCTCTGGGGCCAACGTCCTGACTTTC. Encoded protein: CASSIDLSAGSSGANVLTF. The chain has TRBV19 and TRBJ2-6, with a weak D call TRBD2 (6 bases). Between the trimmed V and J ends, which lost 0 bases and 0 bases, there was a span of 15 bases. The length of the CDR3 is 19 residues. The germline CDR1 and CDR2 sequences are LNHDA and SQIVND (reference sequence). The variable domain in full, completed from reference TRBV19 and TRBJ2-6, reads DGGITQSPKYLFRKEGQNVTLSCEQNLNHDAMYWYRQDPGQGLRLIYYSQIVNDFQKGDIAEGYSVSREKKESFPLTVTSAQKNPTAFYLCASSIDLSAGSSGANVLTFGAGSRLTVL.

The chain employs TRBV7-9 and TRBJ1-2; possible D gene TRBD1, 6 bases. V lost 4 bases, J lost 2 bases, and 20 bases lay in between. CDR3 length: 17 residues. From germline, CDR1 is SEHNR and CDR2 FQNEAQ (reference sequence). CDR3 sequence: CASSSYGEQGQNYGYTF. The CDR3 DNA reads as TGTGCCAGCAGCTCGTACGGGGAACAGGGACAAAACTATGGCTACACCTTC. Based on the CDR3 plus reference TRBV7-9 and TRBJ1-2, the full variable domain is DTGVSQNPRHKITKRGQNVTFRCDPISEHNRLYWYRQTLGQGPEFLTYFQNEAQLEKSRLLSDRFSAERPKGSFSTLEIQRTEQGDSAMYLCASSSYGEQGQNYGYTFGSGTRLTVV.

This clonotype was seen more than once but under ten times. V and J are TRBV6-2 or TRBV6-3 and TRBJ1-5, with TRBD1 identical over 7 bases. The V gene's germline CDR1 is MNHEY and CDR2 SVGEGT. The V and J ends lost 4 bases and 3 bases, in that order; junction bases with no gene match: 6. The CDR3 spans 15 residues. The CDR3 bases are TGTGCCAGCAGTTGGGTACAGGGGATCAATCAGCCCCAGCATTTT. It is translated as CASSWVQGINQPQHF.

The chain is built from TRBV27 and TRBJ2-7; a weak D match, TRBD1 (5 bases). Germline CDR1 MNHEY, CDR2 SMNVEV (reference sequence). This CDR3 has 14 residues. The germline V and J ends were trimmed by 3 bases and 4 bases, with 13 bases remaining between them. The chain's CDR3 is CASSFFGAEYEQYF. CDR3 coding DNA: TGTGCCAGCAGTTTTTTTGGGGCAGAGTACGAGCAGTACTTC.

The sample holds a few counts of this clonotype. V is TRBV6-5 and J is TRBJ1-1; 9 nucleotides match TRBD1. CDR1 is MNHEY, CDR2 SVGAGI, per germline. This CDR3 has 13 residues. The trim removed 8 bases at V and 8 bases at J, leaving 9 bases unmatched. In DNA form, the CDR3 reads TGTGCCAGCCGGGCCACGGGGACAGGGGAAGCTTTCTTT. Protein: CASRATGTGEAFF.

The V and J genes are TRBV5-1 and TRBJ1-5; perhaps TRBD1 as D (6 bases). Germline CDR1 reads SGHRS; CDR2 reads YFSETQ. V dropped 4 bases and J dropped 4 bases, with 12 bases sitting between them. The CDR3 consists of 14 residues. DNA for the CDR3: TGCGCCAGCAGCCCCGGACAGTTAAATCAGCCCCAGCATTTT. This translates into CASSPGQLNQPQHF.

This clonotype occurred a few times. V gene TRBV27 combines with J gene TRBJ2-1; D is perhaps TRBD1 (6 bases). Germline values: CDR1 MNHEY, CDR2 SMNVEV (reference sequence). The germline V and J ends were trimmed by 6 bases and 0 bases, with 15 bases remaining between them. The CDR3 spans 16 residues. Here the CDR3 reads CASSLRTGSSYNEQFF. CDR3 coding DNA: TGTGCCAGCAGCCTAAGAACAGGGAGCTCCTACAATGAGCAGTTCTTC.

This clonotype was counted at least ten times. The V gene is TRBV6-1, the J gene TRBJ2-5; D remains unclear. CDR1 is MNHNS, CDR2 SASEGT, per germline. The CDR3 extends over 18 amino acids. V was trimmed by 0 bases and J by 3 bases, leaving 20 bases between them. The CDR3 region has the DNA TGTGCCAGCAGTGAAGCGTTTTTGAAGGCCGACAAAGAAGAGACCCAGTACTTC. Its protein product is CASSEAFLKADKEETQYF.

The table lists this clonotype with a few counts. V gene TRBV20-1 combines with J gene TRBJ1-1; TRBD1 agrees at 7 bases. Germline CDR1 reads DFQATT; CDR2 reads SNEGSKA (reference sequence). V dropped 5 bases and J dropped 1; count of bases not matched to a gene: 16. The CDR3 extends over 17 amino acids. The CDR3 here is CSALGKTGSRRNTEAFF. Here the CDR3 DNA reads TGCAGTGCTTTAGGGAAGACAGGGAGCCGTCGGAACACTGAAGCTTTCTTT.

The chain couples TRBV9 to TRBJ2-2; the match to TRBD2 covers 9 bases. Germline V gene lookup returns CDR1 SGDLS and CDR2 YYNGEE. The V segment lost 0 bases and the J segment 4 bases; nucleotides outside the gene matches: 7. The CDR3 has 17 residues. CDR3 residues: CASSVAAGGLSTGELFF. The CDR3 bases are TGTGCCAGCAGCGTAGCCGCGGGGGGGCTGAGCACCGGGGAGCTGTTTTTT.

This clonotype occurred a few times. The chain couples TRBV10-2 to TRBJ2-7, with D possibly being TRBD2 (5 bases). Trimming removed 8 bases at V and 6 bases at J, with 11 bases between. The length of the CDR3 is 11 residues. CDR1 is WSHSY and CDR2 is SAAADI in the germline V gene. CDR3 nucleotides: TGCGCCAGCTCTCGGGAATCCGAGCAGTACTTC. This encodes CASSRESEQYF.

About this clonotype itself: The junction departs from germline at one end; a sequencing error may be responsible. The chain employs TRBV18 and TRBJ1-1; D is possibly TRBD1 (5 bases). The germline gives CDR1 KGHSH, CDR2 LQKENI. This CDR3 has 15 amino acids. The CDR3 DNA reads as TGTGCCAGCTCACCATCGCAGGGCCTGAACGCTGAAGCTTTCTTT. Translation: CASSPSQGLNAEAFF. Filled out from reference TRBV18 and TRBJ1-1, the complete variable domain reads NAGVMQNPRHLVRRRGQEARLRCSPMKGHSHVYWYRQLPEEGLKFMVYLQKENIIDESGMPKERFSAEFPKEGPSILRIQQVVRGDSAAYFCASSPSQGLNAEAFFGQGTRLTVV.

This clonotype was observed many times. V gene TRBV9 combines with J gene TRBJ2-7, with D possibly TRBD1 on 6 matching bases. The CDR3 totals 15 residues. V was shortened by 0 bases and J by 2 bases, with 12 bases between the two germline ends. Germline lookup yields CDR1 SGDLS and CDR2 YYNGEE. The CDR3 here is CASSVGGGPTYEQYF. In DNA, the CDR3 is TGTGCCAGCAGCGTAGGAGGGGGACCGACCTACGAGCAGTACTTC.

In this sample, this clonotype turned up a few times. The V call is TRBV6-5, the J call TRBJ2-3; 8 nucleotides line up with TRBD2. V lost 8 bases, J lost 2 bases, and 6 bases stayed unmatched. This CDR3 has 14 amino acids. Germline V CDR1 and CDR2: MNHEY, SVGAGI. The CDR3 sequence: CASGNGGVTDTQYF. As DNA, the CDR3 is TGTGCCAGCGGGAACGGGGGGGTCACAGATACGCAGTATTTT.

V gene TRBV5-1 combines with J gene TRBJ2-7; 8 nucleotides agree with TRBD1. The V segment lost 7 bases and the J segment 6 bases; nucleotides outside the gene matches: 9. CDR3 size: 13 residues. Per the germline V gene, CDR1 is SGHRS and CDR2 is YFSETQ. In nucleotides, the CDR3 is TGCGCCAGCCGCGGGACAGGAGGTCTCGAGCAGTACTTC. It encodes CASRGTGGLEQYF.